A single sample is the source of the 17 T cell receptor beta chains below, sequenced in a study of blood T cells in healthy people across ages. A second about 6 to 12 cycle PCR used barcoded and J-beta primers. Each CDR3 protein gets one entry after TCRdb re-called the 5' RACE reads with MiXCR. The sample lists around 2 million distinct CDR3 sequences; roughly two fifths were seen once. The specimen sequenced was blood. The source of these receptors is a human donor in good health.

The chain joins TRBV4-2 to TRBJ2-5, with TRBD1 matching 7 bases. Germline CDR1 is LGHNA and CDR2 is YNFKEQ. The V segment lost 6 bases and the J segment 2 bases; nucleotides outside the gene matches: 6. The CDR3 is made up of 14 amino acids. The DNA for the CDR3 is TGTGCCAGCAGTCAGGGGGACGAGCAAGAGACCCAGTACTTC. This translates into CASSQGDEQETQYF.

This clonotype showed up just a few times. The genes are TRBV12-3 or TRBV12-4 and TRBJ2-2; 10 bases are shared with TRBD2. The J segment lost 4 bases and the V segment lost 5 bases, leaving 4 bases of the junction unmatched. This CDR3 comprises 15 residues. The CDR3 region has the DNA TGTGCCAGCAGTAAGCGGGGGGGCCTCACCGGGGAGCTGTTTTTT. This gives the protein CASSKRGGLTGELFF.

V and J are TRBV10-3 and TRBJ1-6, with 9 bases identical to TRBD1. Germline CDR1 reads ENHRY; CDR2 reads SYGVKD. The junction had 10 bases not matched to a gene; V was cut back by 6 bases and J by 10 bases. The CDR3 has 15 residues. The CDR3 sequence: CAISQQGAWESPLHF. CDR3 sequence (DNA): TGTGCCATCAGCCAACAGGGGGCTTGGGAATCACCCCTCCACTTT.

This clonotype was recorded a few times. This CDR3 is CSAIAGGYKETQYF. The CDR3 region has the DNA TGCAGTGCTATAGCGGGGGGATATAAAGAGACCCAGTACTTC. The rearrangement uses TRBV20-1 and TRBJ2-5; 10 bases map to TRBD2. Germline CDR1 DFQATT, CDR2 SNEGSKA (reference sequence). J gave up 3 bases and V 4 bases, and 5 bases lay outside the gene matches. The CDR3 runs 14 residues.

The chain employs TRBV7-8 and TRBJ2-4; D not resolved. Between the trimmed V and J ends, which lost 3 bases and 3 bases, there was a span of 12 bases. This CDR3 region has 15 residues. Germline CDR1 is SGHVS and CDR2 is FQNEAQ. In DNA form, the CDR3 reads TGTGCCAGCAGCTTCTACGGTCTAAGCAAAAACATTCAGTACTTC. It encodes CASSFYGLSKNIQYF.

About this clonotype itself: Germline is not matched at one junction end, which may reflect a read error. This chain joins TRBV20-1 and TRBJ2-5; D is unresolved. The CDR3 has 12 residues. CDR1 and CDR2 (germline): DFQATT, SNEGSKA (reference sequence). The CDR3 reads CNARDSSETQYF. The CDR3 DNA is TGCAATGCTAGAGATTCCTCAGAGACCCAGTACTTC.

The V gene is TRBV20-1, the J gene TRBJ2-3; 7 nucleotides align to TRBD1. Trimming removed 4 bases from V and 5 bases from J; junction bases left unmatched: 0. Germline values: CDR1 DFQATT, CDR2 SNEGSKA (reference sequence). This CDR3 has 11 amino acids. The CDR3 bases are TGCAGTGCTAACAGGGGAGATACGCAGTATTTT. The encoded protein is CSANRGDTQYF.

The V gene is TRBV6-5, the J gene TRBJ1-5; possible D gene TRBD1, 6 bases. The length of the CDR3 is 15 residues. The V gene lost 5 bases and the J gene lost 1 base, with 12 bases spanning the gap. Per the germline V gene, CDR1 is MNHEY and CDR2 is SVGAGI. In DNA, the CDR3 is TGTGCCAGCAGTCCAGGGGCGGAGAGCAATCAGCCCCAGCATTTT. Translation gives CASSPGAESNQPQHF.

This clonotype has a handful of counts. The chain uses TRBV20-1 and TRBJ1-4; D may be TRBD1 (5 bases). Germline CDR1 is DFQATT and CDR2 is SNEGSKA (reference sequence). The CDR3 is 12 residues long. The CDR3 DNA follows: TGCAGCTTGACAGTGGGCAATGAAAAACTGTTTTTT. Translating gives CSLTVGNEKLFF.

The genes are TRBV7-8 and TRBJ2-1, with a weak D call TRBD1 (6 bases). Germline V CDR1 and CDR2: SGHVS, FQNEAQ. The V and J ends lost 9 bases and 8 bases respectively, with 11 bases between them. The CDR3 contains 11 residues. CDR3 residues: CASPQGDEQFF. As DNA, the CDR3 is TGTGCCAGTCCACAGGGAGATGAGCAGTTCTTC.

This clonotype occurred a few times. The J gene is TRBJ1-2, the V gene TRBV20-1, with D perhaps TRBD1 (6 bases). Germline V CDR1 and CDR2: DFQATT, SNEGSKA (reference sequence). This CDR3 has 17 amino acids. Deletions cut 5 bases from V and 0 bases from J, with 22 bases between. In DNA, the CDR3 is TGCAGTGCTTCATCCGGGACACTGGTAACATCTAACTATGGCTACACCTTC. Its protein product is CSASSGTLVTSNYGYTF.

The rearrangement links TRBV12-5 to TRBJ2-1, with D uncertain. Per the germline V gene, CDR1 is LGHNT and CDR2 is FRNRAP. The CDR3 runs 14 residues. V lost 2 bases, J lost 7 bases, and 12 bases lay in between. The CDR3 loop is CASGLPLEENEQFF. The CDR3, as DNA: TGTGCTAGTGGTTTGCCCTTAGAAGAAAATGAGCAGTTCTTC. Full variable domain (outside the CDR3, taken from reference TRBV12-5 and TRBJ2-1): DARVTQTPRHKVTEMGQEVTMRCQPILGHNTVFWYRQTMMQGLELLAYFRNRAPLDDSGMPKDRFSAEMPDATLATLKIQPSEPRDSAVYFCASGLPLEENEQFFGPGTRLTVL.

The rearrangement uses TRBV7-2 and TRBJ1-1; possible D gene TRBD1, 6 bases. V dropped 1 base and J dropped 9 bases, with 15 bases sitting between them. This CDR3 is built from 14 residues. Germline CDR1 reads SGHTA; CDR2 reads FQGNSA. The CDR3: CASSLETGLVKAFF. DNA for the CDR3: TGTGCCAGCAGCTTAGAGACAGGACTGGTGAAAGCTTTCTTT.

The gene calls are TRBV6-7 and TRBJ1-1; D unresolved. TRBV6-7 is reported as an ORF; its role is uncertain. The CDR3 consists of 9 residues. V was trimmed by 0 bases and J by 11 bases, leaving 1 base between them. Here the CDR3 reads CASSYSAFF. In DNA form, the CDR3 reads TGTGCCAGCAGTTACTCGGCTTTCTTT.

This chain joins TRBV28 and TRBJ2-7; no definite D call. Between the trimmed V and J ends, which lost 3 bases and 5 bases, there was a span of 14 bases. Germline V lookup: CDR1 MDHEN, CDR2 SYDVKM. The CDR3 is 14 amino acids. The DNA of the CDR3 is TGTGCCAGCAGTTTGCCAGCTAAAATAGACGAGCAGTACTTC. Amino acids: CASSLPAKIDEQYF.

V and J are TRBV29-1 and TRBJ1-4; D is possibly TRBD1 (6 bases). The CDR3 has 15 amino acids. Germline CDR1 SQVTM, CDR2 ANQGSEA. Trimming removed 7 bases at V and 4 bases at J, with 19 bases between. This CDR3 reads CSAATRGQVNEKLFF. The CDR3 bases are TGCAGCGCCGCTACCAGGGGCCAGGTTAATGAAAAACTGTTTTTT.

This clonotype was seen just once. A read error may produce the germline difference seen at one junction end. The chain joins TRBV20-1 to TRBJ2-2; D might be TRBD2 (6 bases). Germline assignment: CDR1 DFQATT and CDR2 SNEGSKA (reference sequence). The CDR3 covers 13 residues. Here the CDR3 reads CSARGVVPGELLF. In nucleotides, the CDR3 is TGCAGTGCGCGCGGGGTGGTGCCCGGGGAGCTGTTGTTT.